This T cell receptor (beta chain) was profiled in a study of Ad26.COV2.S vaccination and SARS-CoV-2 variants. Trimming removed 0 bases from V and 4 bases from J, with 15 bases in between. Looked up from germline, CDR1 is LGHDT and CDR2 is YNNKEL (reference sequence). The CDR3 runs 16 residues. The treatment was: around 19 received Ad26.COV2.S at low or high dose, single or two shots; 5 received placebo; per-sample allocation not given. Collection of the samples took place on day 63 after the first injection of vaccine or placebo. Data came from immunoSEQ multiplex PCR; TCRdb stores just in-frame clones and leaves some out. The table has some 350,000 clones, roughly nine tenths seen once.

Sequenced here: peripheral blood, sampled in a trial of Ad26.COV2.S vaccine versus placebo. The chain links TRBV3-1 (or the pseudogene TRBV3-2) to TRBJ1-2; D possibly corresponds to TRBD1 (5 bases). The sequence derives from a person aged 18 to 59 who received the Ad26.COV2.S COVID-19 vaccine or a placebo. The CDR3: CASSQEWEGVGYGYTF. Here the CDR3 DNA reads TGTGCCAGCAGCCAAGAATGGGAAGGGGTAGGCTATGGCTACACCTTC.